This record concerns one T cell receptor beta chain sequence. Antigen specificity is unknown. Using a J-beta primer mix together with a sample-barcoded 5' primer, a second PCR was run for about 6 to 12 cycles. TCRdb re-called the 5' RACE reads through MiXCR, storing one row per CDR3 protein. The table shows around 1,500,000 distinct CDR3 sequences, with roughly 28% occurring only once. Healthy Russian Caucasian donors spanned ages about 6 to 95 years. Each sample yielded at least 7 million isolated PBMCs. This entry belongs to a study of blood T cells in healthy people across ages. Study-wide results and limits: The recorded TCR beta diversity per million T cells decreased in a roughly linear manner with age. Long-lived and aged donors differed, with more naive CD4+ cells and higher diversity in the long-lived.

The receptor comes from a woman aged 25-40 years in good health. The sequencing input was blood.

CDR3: CASRAGVEGQPQHF. The CDR3 DNA sequence: TGTGCCAGCAGGGCCGGAGTCGAGGGACAGCCCCAGCATTTT. The chain has TRBV5-6 and TRBJ1-5, with D unresolved. V lost 5 bases, J lost 7 bases, and 16 bases lay in between. CDR1 is SGHDT, CDR2 YYEEEE, per germline. The CDR3 totals 14 residues.